This T cell receptor (beta chain) was sequenced during a study of CD8+CD57+ T cells in acquired aplastic anemia. Whole-study context: CD4+ and CD8+ cells, once sorted, gave DNA averaging roughly 3 ug. Findings and limits, study-wide: Shared by patients and controls, 25 to 35 CD8+ CDR3s were abundant in patients.

Comments on this clonotype: Its cognate antigen is unknown.

TCR beta VDJ and CDR3 profiling used genomic DNA as template. TCRdb reanalysed the reads using MiXCR and keeps one entry per CDR3 protein. The table shows 200,000 to 250,000 distinct CDR3 sequences, with approximately 35% occurring only once. The CDR3 length is 19 residues. Germline lookup yields CDR1 SGHTA and CDR2 FQGTGA. Trimming took 5 bases from V and 0 from J; bases not matched to a gene: 12. Specimen: sorted CD4+, CD8+, or CD8+CD57+ T cells (not recorded which) from PBMCs. This clonotype originated in a human donor in good health, serving as a control. The chain recombines TRBV7-3 with TRBJ1-6; 8 nucleotides align to TRBD1. CDR3 residues: CASSLMATGESSYNSPLHF. The CDR3 nucleotides read TGTGCCAGCAGCCTAATGGCGACAGGGGAAAGCTCCTATAATTCACCCCTCCACTTT. Full variable domain (remainder filled in from reference TRBV7-3 and TRBJ1-6): GAGVSQTPSNKVTEKGKYVELRCDPISGHTALYWYRQSLGQGPEFLIYFQGTGAADDSGLPNDRFFAVRPEGSVSTLKIQRTERGDSAVYLCASSLMATGESSYNSPLHFGNGTRLTVT.